This is a list of T cell receptor beta chains from one sample in a study of cytomegalovirus exposure and HLA in healthy donors. Using immunoSEQ multiplex PCR, the repertoire was profiled, and TCRdb retains in-frame clones only, with some absent. The table records more than 95,000 clones, around 88% of them present only once. Input material: PBMCs. All receptors derive from a man younger than 30 in good health and CMV-seronegative. The CDR3 runs from the conserved cysteine through the conserved F or W. A D gene is named only where the DNA matches it firmly. Part of the rows lack a size; the others show once, few, many or a class for expanded clones.

CDR3 DNA,CDR3 protein,V gene,D gene,clone size,J gene
TGCGCCAGCAGCTTGAGGGACAACTCCTACGAGCAGTACTTC,CASSLRDNSYEQYF,TRBV5-1,NA,NA,TRBJ2-7
TGCGCCAGCAGTGAGGACTTGAGCTCCTACAATGAGCAGTTCTTC,CASSEDLSSYNEQFF,TRBV10-1,NA,NA,TRBJ2-1
TGTGCCAGCAGTTTTTCCGGTCCCTACGAGCAGTACTTC,CASSFSGPYEQYF,TRBV27,NA,NA,TRBJ2-7
TGTGCCAGCAGTGAATGGGGGGGCAGAGGGGCCAACGTCCTGACTTTC,CASSEWGGRGANVLTF,TRBV2,NA,NA,TRBJ2-6
TGTGCCAGCAGAAAGACTAGCGGATCCGTTTACAATGAGCAGTTCTTC,CASRKTSGSVYNEQFF,TRBV2,TRBD2,NA,TRBJ2-1
TGTGCCAGCAGCTTCGGTCAAATGAACACTGAAGCTTTCTTT,CASSFGQMNTEAFF,TRBV7-2,NA,NA,TRBJ1-1
TGTGCCAGCAACATAGGACAGGGGGCCTATGAGCAGTTCTTC,CASNIGQGAYEQFF,TRBV27,TRBD1,once,TRBJ2-1
TGTGCCAGCAGACTTGGACAGGGATCTAATGAAAAACTGTTTTTT,CASRLGQGSNEKLFF,TRBV6-5,TRBD1,NA,TRBJ1-4
TGCGCCAGCGCCCAAACTAGCGATTATATGACCGGGGAGCTGTTTTTT,CASAQTSDYMTGELFF,TRBV5-1,TRBD2,once,TRBJ2-2
TGTGCCAGCAGCTTGCGTCTAGCGGGACCCTACGAGCAGTACTTC,CASSLRLAGPYEQYF,TRBV7-8,TRBD2,NA,TRBJ2-7
TGTGCCAGCAGTTGGGGACAGCAGAACACTGAAGCTTTCTTT,CASSWGQQNTEAFF,TRBV6-6,TRBD1,NA,TRBJ1-1
TGCAGCGTGGAACGGGACAGGGGGCAATATAACTATGGCTACACCTTC,CSVERDRGQYNYGYTF,TRBV29-1,TRBD1,NA,TRBJ1-2
TGTGCCAGTAGTATCCCTAGCGGGAGGAACGAGCAGTACTTC,CASSIPSGRNEQYF,TRBV19,TRBD2,NA,TRBJ2-7
TGTGCCAGTAGACCACCGGGACAGGGGGTGACAGGCTACACCTTC,CASRPPGQGVTGYTF,TRBV19,TRBD1,NA,TRBJ1-2
TGCGCCAGCAGTGTAGCGGGAGGGCCCCGCTCCTACAATGAGCAGTTCTTC,CASSVAGGPRSYNEQFF,TRBV10-1,TRBD2,NA,TRBJ2-1
TGTGCCACCAGCAGAGGGACTAGCGGGATTGACGGGGAGCTGTTTTTT,CATSRGTSGIDGELFF,TRBV15,TRBD2,once,TRBJ2-2
TGTGCCAGTAGTACCAGGTCCGGGATGTACGAGCAGTACTTC,CASSTRSGMYEQYF,TRBV19,NA,NA,TRBJ2-7
TGTGCCAGCTCACTCTTTGCTATACCGGATTCACCCCTCCACTTT,CASSLFAIPDSPLHF,TRBV18,NA,few,TRBJ1-6
TGTGCCAGCAGCTACAGGGCTCGGGGCACTGAAGCTTTCTTT,CASSYRARGTEAFF,TRBV27,NA,NA,TRBJ1-1
TGTGCCAGCAGCTTATGGGCCGAGAGCTCCTACAATGAGCAGTTCTTC,CASSLWAESSYNEQFF,TRBV11-2,NA,NA,TRBJ2-1
TGTGCCAGCAGTTTCGGGGCCTACGAGCAGTACTTC,CASSFGAYEQYF,TRBV28,NA,NA,TRBJ2-7
TGTGCCAGCAGCCCACAGAGTTTCTCCTACGAGCAGTACTTC,CASSPQSFSYEQYF,TRBV13,NA,NA,TRBJ2-7
TGTGCCAGCAGTTACTCGAGTAGCCCCTCGCAGACCCAGTACTTC,CASSYSSSPSQTQYF,TRBV6-5,NA,NA,TRBJ2-5
TGTGCCAGCAGTTCCCCCAGGGGGCCCTACTCTGGGGCCAACGTCCTGACTTTC,CASSSPRGPYSGANVLTF,TRBV28,TRBD1,once,TRBJ2-6
TGTGCCAGCAGTACAGGGGACCTACCCCCAGATACGCAGTATTTT,CASSTGDLPPDTQYF,TRBV6-1,TRBD1,NA,TRBJ2-3
TGTGCCAGCAGATCGACAGGGGAAGGGGGCGATGAGCAGTTCTTC,CASRSTGEGGDEQFF,TRBV6-1,TRBD1,once,TRBJ2-1
TGCGCCAGCAGCCAAGACTCCGGGACAGAGAACACCGGGGAGCTGTTTTTT,CASSQDSGTENTGELFF,TRBV4-3,TRBD1,NA,TRBJ2-2
TGTGCCAGCAGTTTGACAGGGGAGGAGCTGTTTTTT,CASSLTGEELFF,TRBV27,TRBD1,NA,TRBJ2-2
TGCGCCAGCAGCTTTACCCGAGGGACTGAAGCTTTCTTT,CASSFTRGTEAFF,TRBV5-1,NA,NA,TRBJ1-1
TGTGCCAGCAGCTTGAGACGAGACACGGCGAACACAGAAAAACTGTTTTTT,CASSLRRDTANTEKLFF,TRBV5-8,NA,NA,TRBJ1-4
TGTGCCAGCGGGGTACAGGGGGCCGGGCAGCCCCAGCATTTT,CASGVQGAGQPQHF,TRBV2,TRBD1,NA,TRBJ1-5
TGTGCCATCTGGGACAAGGACTACGAGCAGTACTTC,CAIWDKDYEQYF,TRBV10-3,NA,few,TRBJ2-7
TGTGCCAGCAGCCAGGGATTCAATCAGCCCCAGCATTTT,CASSQGFNQPQHF,TRBV27,NA,few,TRBJ1-5
TGTGCCATCAGGCCAAGACTACTCCCCTACGAGCAGTACTTC,CAIRPRLLPYEQYF,TRBV10-3,NA,NA,TRBJ2-7
TGTGCCAGTAGTATAGCCCCCAGACAGAGGAACACTGAAGCTTTCTTT,CASSIAPRQRNTEAFF,TRBV19,NA,NA,TRBJ1-1
TGCGCCAGCAATGAGGGAACAGGGAGTCCCTACGAGCAGTACTTC,CASNEGTGSPYEQYF,TRBV5-1,NA,few,TRBJ2-7
TGTGCCAGCCGCAATCAGGGAACACACTCCTACGAGCAGTACTTC,CASRNQGTHSYEQYF,TRBV27,NA,NA,TRBJ2-7
TGTGCCAGCGATACTAGCGGGTGGACCTACGAGCAGTACTTC,CASDTSGWTYEQYF,TRBV2,TRBD2,few,TRBJ2-7
TGTGCCAGCAGAACCTCCGGGACAGGGGGCAATCAGCCCCAGCATTTT,CASRTSGTGGNQPQHF,TRBV2,TRBD1,NA,TRBJ1-5
TGCGCCAGCAGCTTGGGTGCGGGGGAGCAGTACTTC,CASSLGAGEQYF,TRBV5-1,NA,few,TRBJ2-7
TGTGCCAGTAGTCCGACTCCCTCCTACGAGCAGTACTTC,CASSPTPSYEQYF,TRBV19,NA,NA,TRBJ2-7
TGTGCCAGCAGTCCATGGACATTAGGTCAGCCCCAGCATTTT,CASSPWTLGQPQHF,TRBV28,NA,NA,TRBJ1-5
TGTGCCAGCAGCTTAGTAGGGACAGGCTCAGATACGCAGTATTTT,CASSLVGTGSDTQYF,TRBV7-9,TRBD1,NA,TRBJ2-3
TGCGCCAGCAGTGATAATGGCGGGGGGTCCACAGATACGCAGTATTTT,CASSDNGGGSTDTQYF,TRBV10-1,TRBD2,NA,TRBJ2-3
TGTGCCAGCAGTGAACGAATTAGCGGAAGCACAGATACGCAGTATTTT,CASSERISGSTDTQYF,TRBV6-1,NA,NA,TRBJ2-3
TGTGCCAGCAGCCCGACAGGGGATCAGCCCCAGCATTTT,CASSPTGDQPQHF,TRBV4-2,TRBD1,few,TRBJ1-5
TGTGCCAGCAGTCGCACAGGGGGATCCAATCAGCCCCAGCATTTT,CASSRTGGSNQPQHF,TRBV28,TRBD1,NA,TRBJ1-5
TGTGCCAGCAGCTTCAGCTCCTACGAGCAGTACTTC,CASSFSSYEQYF,TRBV7-9,NA,NA,TRBJ2-7
TGTGCCAGCAGCCGGACAGGGGTGTTTGTCCAAGAGACCCAGTACTTC,CASSRTGVFVQETQYF,TRBV7-2,TRBD1,NA,TRBJ2-5
TGCGCCAGCAGTCCCGACAGGGCTTCTTCCTACGAGCAGTACTTC,CASSPDRASSYEQYF,TRBV23-1,TRBD1,NA,TRBJ2-7
TGCGCCAGCAGCTTCGGGGACAGGGTTGGATTCGAGAAAGAGACCCAGTACTTC,CASSFGDRVGFEKETQYF,TRBV5-1,TRBD1,NA,TRBJ2-5
TGTGCCAGCAGCCTCGGGGGACAGGGCAGGGAAAAACTGTTTTTT,CASSLGGQGREKLFF,TRBV28,TRBD1,NA,TRBJ1-4